The 14 T cell receptor beta chains presented below share a single source sample, sequenced in a study of T cell responses to AZD1222 COVID-19 vaccine. The data were produced by immunoSEQ multiplex PCR, yet TCRdb's version contains in-frame clones alone and is incomplete. The sample has some 130,000 clones, 85% to 95% seen once. Source: peripheral blood, taken on day 0 of AZD1222 vaccination. These TCRs come from an adult in good health.

The chain uses TRBV5-5 and TRBJ2-7, with 9 nucleotides matching TRBD1. The germline V gene has CDR1 SGHKS and CDR2 YYEKEE (reference sequence). The CDR3 is 14 amino acids. The junction had 1 base not matched to a gene; V was cut back by 3 bases and J by 0 bases. The CDR3 DNA follows: TGTGCCAGCAGCTCGGGACAGGGCTCCTACGAGCAGTACTTC. This gives the protein CASSSGQGSYEQYF.

The chain is built from TRBV5-1 and TRBJ1-6; D is uncertain. Looked up from germline, CDR1 is SGHRS and CDR2 is YFSETQ. V was trimmed by 0 bases and J by 6 bases, leaving 10 bases between them. CDR3 length equals 15 residues. The CDR3 nucleotides are TGCGCCAGCAGCTTGGGGTCATCTAGTAATTCACCCCTCCACTTT. This translates into CASSLGSSSNSPLHF.

This clone appeared a single time. This chain uses TRBV30 with TRBJ1-1; the match to TRBD1 covers 7 bases. Germline trimming cut 0 bases from V and 9 bases from J; bases unmatched to any gene: 10. CDR1 and CDR2 from the germline V gene are GTSNPN and SVGIG (reference sequence). The CDR3 is 14 residues long. In DNA form, the CDR3 reads TGTGCCTGGAGTGTACAAGGGGGCGAAGAAAAAGCTTTCTTT. Amino acid sequence: CAWSVQGGEEKAFF. Full variable domain (rest looked up from reference TRBV30 and TRBJ1-1): SQTIHQWPATLVQPVGSPLSLECTVEGTSNPNLYWYRQAAGRGLQLLFYSVGIGQISSEVPQNLSASRPQDRQFILSSKKLLLSDSGFYLCAWSVQGGEEKAFFGQGTRLTVV.

CDR3: CASSLGRDKETQYF. CDR3 coding DNA: TGCGCCAGCAGCTTGGGACGGGATAAAGAGACCCAGTACTTC. This chain uses TRBV5-1 with TRBJ2-5; possible D gene TRBD2, 5 bases. The CDR3 runs 14 residues. Germline lookup yields CDR1 SGHRS and CDR2 YFSETQ. Trimming removed 0 bases at V and 3 bases at J, with 9 bases between.

The chain combines TRBV15 with TRBJ2-3; D not certain. The CDR3 contains 14 residues. V lost 2 bases and J lost 2, with 8 bases in between. Germline V gene sequence: CDR1 LNHNV, CDR2 YYDKDF (reference sequence). The CDR3 nucleotides read TGTGCCACCAGCAGAAGGGTAATCACAGATACGCAGTATTTT. Amino acid sequence: CATSRRVITDTQYF. The full variable domain, rest sourced from reference TRBV15 and TRBJ2-3, is DAMVIQNPRYQVTQFGKPVTLSCSQTLNHNVMYWYQQKSSQAPKLLFHYYDKDFNNEADTPDNFQSRRPNTSFCFLDIRSPGLGDTAMYLCATSRRVITDTQYFGPGTRLTVL.

The chain carries TRBV28 and TRBJ2-6; 11 bases agree with TRBD1. CDR3 length: 16 residues. Germline trimming cut 10 bases from V and 0 bases from J; bases unmatched to any gene: 5. Germline values: CDR1 MDHEN, CDR2 SYDVKM. CDR3 amino acids: CATGGTGGSGANVLTF. The CDR3 region has the DNA TGTGCCACCGGAGGGACAGGGGGCTCTGGGGCCAACGTCCTGACTTTC.

CDR3 nucleotides: TGTGCCAGCAGCTCCGACAGGGGGTGGACTGAAGCTTTCTTT. As protein: CASSSDRGWTEAFF. The chain recombines TRBV2 with TRBJ1-1, with 9 positions matching TRBD1. CDR1 and CDR2 (germline): SNHLY, FYNNEI. The length of the CDR3 is 14 residues. V lost 6 bases to trimming and J lost 5 bases; unmatched junction nucleotides: 7. Full variable domain (outside the CDR3, taken from reference TRBV2 and TRBJ1-1): EPEVTQTPSHQVTQMGQEVILRCVPISNHLYFYWYRQILGQKVEFLVSFYNNEISEKSEIFDDQFSVERPDGSNFTLKIRSTKLEDSAMYFCASSSDRGWTEAFFGQGTRLTVV.

The chain employs TRBV2 and TRBJ1-1; no reliable D call. The CDR3 is 12 residues long. The germline gives CDR1 SNHLY, CDR2 FYNNEI. Deletions cut 6 bases from V and 2 bases from J, with 7 bases between. Here the CDR3 reads CASRQRNTEAFF. The CDR3 region has the DNA TGTGCCAGCAGGCAGAGAAACACTGAAGCTTTCTTT.

The chain carries TRBV6-1 and TRBJ2-7; 7 bases align to TRBD2. This CDR3 is built from 14 residues. Trimming at V came to 3 bases and at J to 2 bases, leaving 4 bases not matched to a gene. Germline assignment: CDR1 MNHNS and CDR2 SASEGT. In DNA form, the CDR3 reads TGTGCCAGCAGTGAGTACGGGGGGACCTACGAGCAGTACTTC. Amino acids: CASSEYGGTYEQYF.

The chain is built from TRBV4-1 and TRBJ2-7; TRBD1 matches at 9 bases. Losses at the gene ends were 0 bases for V and 6 bases for J; bases not matched to a gene: 3. Germline CDR1 is MGHRA and CDR2 is YSYEKL. This CDR3 is built from 14 residues. This CDR3 is CASSQEDRGVEQYF. Written as DNA, the CDR3 is TGCGCCAGCAGCCAAGAGGACAGGGGTGTCGAGCAGTACTTC.

The genes are TRBV18 and TRBJ1-3; 8 bases map to TRBD1. Trimming cost V 4 bases and J 2 bases; bases outside gene matches: 7. Germline V gives CDR1 KGHSH, CDR2 LQKENI. The length of the CDR3 is 16 residues. CDR3 nucleotides: TGTGCCAGCTCACGTGGACAGGGAAGGACTGGAAACACCATATATTTT. Translation gives CASSRGQGRTGNTIYF.

There are a few counts of this clone. The rearrangement links TRBV6-2 or TRBV6-3 to TRBJ1-5; tentatively, D is TRBD1 (5 bases). The germline V gene has CDR1 MNHEY and CDR2 SVGEGT. V dropped 1 base and J dropped 0 bases, with 19 bases sitting between them. The CDR3 extends over 19 amino acids. For the CDR3, the DNA is TGTGCCAGCAGTTACTTCCCGGCAGGGAGGGCGTATAGCAATCAGCCCCAGCATTTT. Amino acid sequence: CASSYFPAGRAYSNQPQHF.

In this sample, this clone turned up once. The chain joins TRBV25-1 to TRBJ1-1; tentatively, D is TRBD1 (5 bases). The length of the CDR3 is 13 residues. Germline assignment: CDR1 MGHDK and CDR2 SYGVNS. V lost 6 bases to trimming and J lost 4 bases, with 12 bases between them. The CDR3 sequence: CASSRTSSTEAFF. The CDR3, as DNA: TGTGCCAGCAGCCGGACATCCTCCACTGAAGCTTTCTTT. Supplemented by reference TRBV25-1 and TRBJ1-1, the full variable domain reads EADIYQTPRYLVIGTGKKITLECSQTMGHDKMYWYQQDPGMELHLIHYSYGVNSTEKGDLSSESTVSRIRTEHFPLTLESARPSHTSQYLCASSRTSSTEAFFGQGTRLTVV.

With respect to this clone: The germline gene is not matched at one end of the junction; a read error may be the cause. The chain recombines TRBV13 with TRBJ1-3; 8 bases align to TRBD1. Germline V lookup: CDR1 PRHDT, CDR2 FYEKMQ (reference sequence). The CDR3 loop spans 15 amino acids. CDR3 region: CASSLGQGLANTIYF. In nucleotides, the CDR3 is TGTGCCAGCAGTTTAGGACAGGGCCTAGCAAACACCATATATTTT.